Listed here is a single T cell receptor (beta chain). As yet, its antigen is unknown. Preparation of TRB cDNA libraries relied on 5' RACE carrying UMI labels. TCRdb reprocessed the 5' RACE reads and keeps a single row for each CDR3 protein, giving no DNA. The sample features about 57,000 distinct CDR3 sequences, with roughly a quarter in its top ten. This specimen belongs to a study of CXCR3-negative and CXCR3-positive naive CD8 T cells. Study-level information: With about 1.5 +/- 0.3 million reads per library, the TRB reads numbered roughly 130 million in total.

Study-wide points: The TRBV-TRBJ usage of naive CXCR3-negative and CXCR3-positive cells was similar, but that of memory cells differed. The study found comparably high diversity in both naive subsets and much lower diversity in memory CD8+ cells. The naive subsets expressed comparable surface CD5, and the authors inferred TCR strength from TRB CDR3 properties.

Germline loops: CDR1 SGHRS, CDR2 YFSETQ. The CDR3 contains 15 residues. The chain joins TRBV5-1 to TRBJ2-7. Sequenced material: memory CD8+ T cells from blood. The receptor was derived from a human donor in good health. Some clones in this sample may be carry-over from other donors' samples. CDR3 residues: CASSLAAGELYEQYF.